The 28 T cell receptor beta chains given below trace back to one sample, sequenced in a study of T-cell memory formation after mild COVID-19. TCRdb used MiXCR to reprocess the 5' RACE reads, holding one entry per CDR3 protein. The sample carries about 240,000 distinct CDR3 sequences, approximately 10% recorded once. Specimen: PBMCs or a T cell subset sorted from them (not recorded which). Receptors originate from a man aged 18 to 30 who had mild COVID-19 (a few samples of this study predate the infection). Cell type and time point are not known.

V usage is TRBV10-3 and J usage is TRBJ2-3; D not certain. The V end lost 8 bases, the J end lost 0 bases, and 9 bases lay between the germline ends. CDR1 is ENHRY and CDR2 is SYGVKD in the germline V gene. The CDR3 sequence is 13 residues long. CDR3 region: CAIGNSSTDTQYF. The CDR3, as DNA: TGTGCCATCGGGAACAGCAGCACAGATACGCAGTATTTT.

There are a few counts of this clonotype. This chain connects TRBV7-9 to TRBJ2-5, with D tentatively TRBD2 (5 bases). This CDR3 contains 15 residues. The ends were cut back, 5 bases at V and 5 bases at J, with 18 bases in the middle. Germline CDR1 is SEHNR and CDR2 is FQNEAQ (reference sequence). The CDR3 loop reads CASSPQRLAGETQYF. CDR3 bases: TGTGCCAGCAGCCCACAAAGGCTAGCCGGGGAGACCCAGTACTTC. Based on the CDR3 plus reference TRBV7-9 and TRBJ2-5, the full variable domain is DTGVSQNPRHKITKRGQNVTFRCDPISEHNRLYWYRQTLGQGPEFLTYFQNEAQLEKSRLLSDRFSAERPKGSFSTLEIQRTEQGDSAMYLCASSPQRLAGETQYFGPGTRLLVL.

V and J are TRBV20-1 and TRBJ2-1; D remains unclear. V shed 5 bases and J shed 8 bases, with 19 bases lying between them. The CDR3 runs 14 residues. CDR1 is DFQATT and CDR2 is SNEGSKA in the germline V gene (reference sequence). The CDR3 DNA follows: TGCAGTGCTCTCGGGCCCTCTTATTGGGATGAGCAGTTCTTC. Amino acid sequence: CSALGPSYWDEQFF.

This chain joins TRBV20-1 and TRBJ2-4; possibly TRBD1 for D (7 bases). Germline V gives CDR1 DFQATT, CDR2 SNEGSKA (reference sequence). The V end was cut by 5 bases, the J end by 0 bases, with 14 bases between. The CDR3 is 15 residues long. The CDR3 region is CSALPGGTAKNIQYF. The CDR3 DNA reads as TGCAGTGCTCTCCCAGGGGGGACAGCCAAAAACATTCAGTACTTC.

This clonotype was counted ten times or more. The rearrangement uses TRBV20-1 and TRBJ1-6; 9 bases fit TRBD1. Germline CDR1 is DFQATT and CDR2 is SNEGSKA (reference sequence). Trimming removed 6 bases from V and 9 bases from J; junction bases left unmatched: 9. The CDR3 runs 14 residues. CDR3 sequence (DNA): TGCAGTGCGTGGACAGGGGCCGAGAGTTCACCCCTCCACTTT. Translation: CSAWTGAESSPLHF.

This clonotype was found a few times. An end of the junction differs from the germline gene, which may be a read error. The DNA for the CDR3 is TGTCTCGGACAGGGTAATGAAAAACTGTTTTTT. Amino acid sequence: CLGQGNEKLFF. The V call is TRBV20-1, the J call TRBJ1-4; 8 positions agree with TRBD1. This CDR3 region has 11 residues. Per germline, CDR1 DFQATT and CDR2 SNEGSKA (reference sequence).

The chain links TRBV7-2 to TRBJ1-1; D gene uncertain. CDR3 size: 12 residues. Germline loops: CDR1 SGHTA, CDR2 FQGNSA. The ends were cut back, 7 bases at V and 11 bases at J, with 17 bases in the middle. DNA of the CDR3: TGTGCCAGCACCGCAATTTATCGTCAGGCTTTCTTT. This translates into CASTAIYRQAFF.

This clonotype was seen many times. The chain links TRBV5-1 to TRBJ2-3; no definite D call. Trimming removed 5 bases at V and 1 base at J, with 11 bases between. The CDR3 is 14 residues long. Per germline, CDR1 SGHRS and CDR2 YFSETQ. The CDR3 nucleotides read TGCGCCAGCAGGATCCAGCCGGGCACAGATACGCAGTATTTT. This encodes CASRIQPGTDTQYF.

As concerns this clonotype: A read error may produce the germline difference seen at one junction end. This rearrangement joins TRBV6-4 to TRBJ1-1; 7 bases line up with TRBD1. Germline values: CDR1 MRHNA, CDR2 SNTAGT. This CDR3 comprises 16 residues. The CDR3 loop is CAASDLLWTGGTDAFF. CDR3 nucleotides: TGTGCGGCCAGTGACCTCCTGTGGACAGGAGGCACTGATGCTTTCTTT.

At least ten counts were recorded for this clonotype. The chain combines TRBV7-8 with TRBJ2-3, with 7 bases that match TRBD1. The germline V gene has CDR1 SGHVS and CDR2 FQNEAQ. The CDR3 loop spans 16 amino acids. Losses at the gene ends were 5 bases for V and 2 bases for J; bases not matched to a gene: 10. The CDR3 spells CASSPGTDRVTDTQYF. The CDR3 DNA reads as TGTGCCAGCAGCCCAGGGACAGATAGAGTCACAGATACGCAGTATTTT.

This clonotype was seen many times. CDR3: CATSRLAGGREQYF. DNA of the CDR3: TGTGCCACCAGCAGATTAGCGGGGGGGCGCGAGCAGTACTTC. The chain combines TRBV15 with TRBJ2-7; TRBD2 agrees at 11 bases. Germline trimming cut 2 bases from V and 6 bases from J; bases unmatched to any gene: 3. Germline CDR1 is LNHNV and CDR2 is YYDKDF (reference sequence). The CDR3 is 14 residues long.

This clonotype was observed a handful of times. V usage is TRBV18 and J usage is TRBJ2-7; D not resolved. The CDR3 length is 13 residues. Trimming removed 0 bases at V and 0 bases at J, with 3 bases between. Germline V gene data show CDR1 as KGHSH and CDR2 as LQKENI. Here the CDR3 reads CASSPPGSYEQYV. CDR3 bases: TGTGCCAGCTCACCACCTGGCTCCTACGAGCAGTACGTC.

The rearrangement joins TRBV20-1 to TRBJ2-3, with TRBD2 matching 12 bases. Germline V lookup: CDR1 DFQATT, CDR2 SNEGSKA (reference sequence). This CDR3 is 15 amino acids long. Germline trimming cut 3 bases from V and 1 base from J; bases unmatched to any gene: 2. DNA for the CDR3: TGCAGTGCTAGTCGACTAGCGGGGGGCACAGATACGCAGTATTTT. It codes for CSASRLAGGTDTQYF.

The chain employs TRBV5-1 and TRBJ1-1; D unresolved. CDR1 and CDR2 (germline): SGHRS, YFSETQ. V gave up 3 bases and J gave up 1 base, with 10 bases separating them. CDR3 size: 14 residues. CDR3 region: CASSSRAQNTEAFF. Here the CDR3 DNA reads TGCGCCAGCAGCTCAAGAGCACAGAACACTGAAGCTTTCTTT.

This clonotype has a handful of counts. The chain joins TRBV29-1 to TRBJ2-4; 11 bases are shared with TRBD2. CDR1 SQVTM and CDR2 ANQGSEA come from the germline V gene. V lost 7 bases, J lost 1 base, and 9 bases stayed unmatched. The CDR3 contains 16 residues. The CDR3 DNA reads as TGCAGCGCGGTAGCGGGGGGGCCTTTTGCCAAAAACATTCAGTACTTC. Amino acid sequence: CSAVAGGPFAKNIQYF.

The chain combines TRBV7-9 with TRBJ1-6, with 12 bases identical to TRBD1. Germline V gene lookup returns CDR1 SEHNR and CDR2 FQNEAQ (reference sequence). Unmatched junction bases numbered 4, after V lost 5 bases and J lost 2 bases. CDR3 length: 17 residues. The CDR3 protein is CASSLGDRGPYNSPLHF. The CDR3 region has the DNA TGTGCCAGCAGCCTAGGGGACAGGGGGCCCTATAATTCACCCCTCCACTTT.

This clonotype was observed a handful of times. In DNA form, the CDR3 reads TGTGCCATAAGGACAGGGGATGAAAAACTGTTTTTT. As protein: CAIRTGDEKLFF. The rearrangement uses TRBV10-3 and TRBJ1-4, with TRBD1 matching 9 bases. The CDR3 is made up of 12 amino acids. V shed 9 bases and J 6 bases; nucleotides not matched to a gene: 2. The germline V gene encodes CDR1 ENHRY and CDR2 SYGVKD.

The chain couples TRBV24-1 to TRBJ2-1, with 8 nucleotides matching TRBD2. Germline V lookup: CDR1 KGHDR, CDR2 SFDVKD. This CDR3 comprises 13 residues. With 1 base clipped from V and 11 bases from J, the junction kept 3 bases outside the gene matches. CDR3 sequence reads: CATSDFSGGKQFF. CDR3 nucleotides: TGTGCCACCAGTGATTTCTCGGGGGGGAAGCAGTTCTTC.

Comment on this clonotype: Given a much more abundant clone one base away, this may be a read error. The CDR3 DNA reads TGCGCCAGCAGCACAGGACAGGGGTCAGATACGCAGTATTTT. It encodes CASSTGQGSDTQYF. This chain joins TRBV5-1 and TRBJ2-3; 9 bases fit TRBD1. The CDR3 totals 14 residues. After removal of 4 bases from V and 4 bases from J, the junction contained 4 bases not matched to a gene. Per germline, CDR1 SGHRS and CDR2 YFSETQ.

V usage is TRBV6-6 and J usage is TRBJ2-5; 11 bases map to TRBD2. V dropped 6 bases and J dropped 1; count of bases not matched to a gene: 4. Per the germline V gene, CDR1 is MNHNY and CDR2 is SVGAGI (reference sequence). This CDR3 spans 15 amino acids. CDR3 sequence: CASSQTSGTQETQYF. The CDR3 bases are TGTGCCAGCAGCCAGACTAGCGGGACCCAAGAGACCCAGTACTTC.

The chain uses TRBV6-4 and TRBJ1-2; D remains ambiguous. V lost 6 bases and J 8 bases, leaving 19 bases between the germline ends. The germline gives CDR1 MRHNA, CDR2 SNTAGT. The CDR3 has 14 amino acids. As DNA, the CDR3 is TGTGCCAGCAGCCCTTCCTTCTTCGGCTTGGGCTACACCTTC. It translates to CASSPSFFGLGYTF.

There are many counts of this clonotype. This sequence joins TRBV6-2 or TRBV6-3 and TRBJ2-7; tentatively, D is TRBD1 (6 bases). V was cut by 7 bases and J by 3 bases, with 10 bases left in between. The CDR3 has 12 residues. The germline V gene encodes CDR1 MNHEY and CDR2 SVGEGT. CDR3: CASKDSNYEQYV. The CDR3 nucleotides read TGTGCCAGCAAGGACAGCAACTACGAGCAGTACGTC.

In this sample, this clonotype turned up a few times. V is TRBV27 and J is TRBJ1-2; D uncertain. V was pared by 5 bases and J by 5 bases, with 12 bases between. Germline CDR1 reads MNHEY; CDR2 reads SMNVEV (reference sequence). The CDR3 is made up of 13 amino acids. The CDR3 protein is CASSKDLGYGYTF. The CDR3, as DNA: TGTGCCAGCAGTAAGGACCTGGGGTATGGCTACACCTTC.

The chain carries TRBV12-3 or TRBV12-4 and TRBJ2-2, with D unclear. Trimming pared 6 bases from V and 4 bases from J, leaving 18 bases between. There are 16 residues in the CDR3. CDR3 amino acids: CASSSRSFFPTGELFF. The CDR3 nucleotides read TGTGCCAGCAGCTCTAGGTCGTTTTTCCCCACCGGGGAGCTGTTTTTT.

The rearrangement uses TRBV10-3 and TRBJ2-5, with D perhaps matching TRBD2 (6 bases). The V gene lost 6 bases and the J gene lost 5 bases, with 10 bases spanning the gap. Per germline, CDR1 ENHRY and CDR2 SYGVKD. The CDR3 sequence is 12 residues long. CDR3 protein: CAISGTPETQYF. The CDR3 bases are TGTGCCATCAGCGGGACTCCTGAGACCCAGTACTTC.

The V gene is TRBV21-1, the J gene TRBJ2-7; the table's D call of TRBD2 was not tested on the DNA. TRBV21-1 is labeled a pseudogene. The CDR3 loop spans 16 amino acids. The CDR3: CASSTGPLAGDNEQYV. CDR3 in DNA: TGTGCCAGCAGCACCGGTCCACTAGCGGGGGACAACGAGCAGTACGTC.

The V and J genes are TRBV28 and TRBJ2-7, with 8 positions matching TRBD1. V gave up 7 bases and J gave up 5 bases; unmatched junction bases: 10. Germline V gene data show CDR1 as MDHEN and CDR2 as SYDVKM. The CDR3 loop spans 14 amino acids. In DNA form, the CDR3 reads TGTGCCAGCACCTCAGGGGGCTCAGGCCACGAGCAGTACGTC. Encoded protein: CASTSGGSGHEQYV.

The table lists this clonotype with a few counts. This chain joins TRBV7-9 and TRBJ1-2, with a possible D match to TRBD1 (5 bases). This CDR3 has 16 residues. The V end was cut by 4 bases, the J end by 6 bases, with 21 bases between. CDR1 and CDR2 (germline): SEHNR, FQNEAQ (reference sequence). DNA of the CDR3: TGTGCCAGCAGCTCTATCGGGGGGAGCCCTTTCCATGGCTACACCTTC. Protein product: CASSSIGGSPFHGYTF.